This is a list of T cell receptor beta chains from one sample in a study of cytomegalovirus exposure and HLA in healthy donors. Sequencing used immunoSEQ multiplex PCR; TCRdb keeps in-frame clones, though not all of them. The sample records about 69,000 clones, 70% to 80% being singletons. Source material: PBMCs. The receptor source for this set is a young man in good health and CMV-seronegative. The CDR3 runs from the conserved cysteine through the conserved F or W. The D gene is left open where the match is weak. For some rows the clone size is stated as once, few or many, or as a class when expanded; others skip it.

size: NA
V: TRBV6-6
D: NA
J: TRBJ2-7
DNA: TGTGCCAGCAGTTCCCGGCTTGAGGCGTCCTACGAGCAGTACTTC
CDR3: CASSSRLEASYEQYF

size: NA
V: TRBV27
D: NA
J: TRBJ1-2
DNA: TGTGCCAGCAGTTTACGGGCAGGGAGGGAGAATGGCTACACCTTC
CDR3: CASSLRAGRENGYTF

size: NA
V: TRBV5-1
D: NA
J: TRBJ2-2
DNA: TGCGCCAGCAGCTTGACTAGCACGAACACCGGGGAGCTGTTTTTT
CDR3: CASSLTSTNTGELFF

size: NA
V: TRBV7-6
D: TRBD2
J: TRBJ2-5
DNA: TGTGCCAGCGCTAGCGGGGGGTTCTTGGAGACCCAGTACTTC
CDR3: CASASGGFLETQYF

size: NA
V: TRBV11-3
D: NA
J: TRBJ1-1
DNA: TGTGCCAGCAGCTTTGGGAGGAACACTGAAGCTTTCTTT
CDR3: CASSFGRNTEAFF

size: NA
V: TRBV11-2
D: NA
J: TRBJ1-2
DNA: TGTGCCAGCAGCTTAGATGGGGGCATAACTAACTATGGCTACACCTTC
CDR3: CASSLDGGITNYGYTF

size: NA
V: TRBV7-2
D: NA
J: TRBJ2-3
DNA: TGTGCCAGCAGCTACGGACTGCCCACAGATACGCAGTATTTT
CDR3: CASSYGLPTDTQYF

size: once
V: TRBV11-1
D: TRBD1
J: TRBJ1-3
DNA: TGTGCCAGCAGCCAGGACAGGAGCTCTGGAAACACCATATATTTT
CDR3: CASSQDRSSGNTIYF

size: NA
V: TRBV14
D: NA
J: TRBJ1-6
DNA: TGTGCCAGCAGCCAAGTATTTCCAGGTTCACCCCTCCACTTT
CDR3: CASSQVFPGSPLHF

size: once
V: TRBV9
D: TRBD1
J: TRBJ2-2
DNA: TGTGCCAGCAGCTCACAGGGGGCGAACACCGGGGAGCTGTTTTTT
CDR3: CASSSQGANTGELFF

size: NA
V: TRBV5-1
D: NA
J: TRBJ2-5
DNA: TGCGCCAGCAGCTTGGTCTCAGGCAGGGAAGAGACCCAGTACTTC
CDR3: CASSLVSGREETQYF

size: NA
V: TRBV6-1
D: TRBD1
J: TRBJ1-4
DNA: TGTGCCAGCAGCCGAGACAGGGCAACTAATGAAAAACTGTTTTTT
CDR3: CASSRDRATNEKLFF

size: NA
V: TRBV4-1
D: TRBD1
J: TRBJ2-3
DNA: TGCGCCAGCAGCCAAGATTGGGACAGGGAGATAGGAGATACGCAGTATTTT
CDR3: CASSQDWDREIGDTQYF

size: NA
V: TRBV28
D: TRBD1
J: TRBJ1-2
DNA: TGTGCCAGCAGTTTACTTTTGGGACAGGGCAATGGCTACACCTTC
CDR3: CASSLLLGQGNGYTF

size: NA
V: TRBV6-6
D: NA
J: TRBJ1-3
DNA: TGTGCCAGCAGCCCACTCGAAGTCCGTGGAAACACCATATATTTT
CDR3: CASSPLEVRGNTIYF

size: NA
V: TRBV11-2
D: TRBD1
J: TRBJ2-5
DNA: TGTGCCAGCAGCAAACCGGACAGGATACAAGAGACCCAGTACTTC
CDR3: CASSKPDRIQETQYF

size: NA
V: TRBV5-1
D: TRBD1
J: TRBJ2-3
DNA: TGCGCCAGCAGCATTGGAGCCTTTTTTCCCGGGACAGGGGGCGCAGATACGCAGTATTTT
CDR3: CASSIGAFFPGTGGADTQYF

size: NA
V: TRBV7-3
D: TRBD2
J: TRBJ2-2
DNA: TGTGCCAGCAGCTTAACGGGCGGGGGACCTAAAACCGGGGAGCTGTTTTTT
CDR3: CASSLTGGGPKTGELFF

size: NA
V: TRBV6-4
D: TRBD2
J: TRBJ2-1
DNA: TGTGCCAGCAGCCGGAGCGGGGGGCCTTACAATGAGCAGTTCTTC
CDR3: CASSRSGGPYNEQFF

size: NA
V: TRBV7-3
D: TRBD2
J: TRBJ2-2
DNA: TGTGCCAGCAGCCGACTAGCGGGGGGGGCGAACACCGGGGAGCTGTTTTTT
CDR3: CASSRLAGGANTGELFF

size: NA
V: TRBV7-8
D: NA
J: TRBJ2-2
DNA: TGTGCCAGCAGCTTAGGAAGCGCACAGGGTGAGCTGTTTTTT
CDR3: CASSLGSAQGELFF

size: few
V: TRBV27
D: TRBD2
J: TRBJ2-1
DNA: TGTGCCAGCAGTTCGAGGACTAGCGGGGGGAGTAATGAGCAGTTCTTC
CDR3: CASSSRTSGGSNEQFF

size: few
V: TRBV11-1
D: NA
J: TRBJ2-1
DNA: TGTGCCAGCAGCTTATTGGCGGGGCCCTACAATGAGCAGTTCTTC
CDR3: CASSLLAGPYNEQFF

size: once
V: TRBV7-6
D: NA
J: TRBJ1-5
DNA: TGTGCCAGCAGCTCGTTAGGGAGGGGGGGGACCCAGCCCCAGCATTTT
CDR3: CASSSLGRGGTQPQHF

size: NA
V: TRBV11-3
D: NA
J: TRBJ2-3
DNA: TGTGCCAGCAGGATAGGGGGTTCTAGCACAGATACGCAGTATTTT
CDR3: CASRIGGSSTDTQYF

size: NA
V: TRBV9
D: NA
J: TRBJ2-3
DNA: TGTGCCAGCAGCGTCGGCAGGCGCACAGATACGCAGTATTTT
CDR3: CASSVGRRTDTQYF

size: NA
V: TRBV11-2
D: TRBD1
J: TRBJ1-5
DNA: TGTGCCAGCAGCCCCGGTACAGGGGGGCCTAGCAATCAGCCCCAGCATTTT
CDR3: CASSPGTGGPSNQPQHF

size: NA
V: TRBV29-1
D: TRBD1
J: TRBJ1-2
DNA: TGCAGCGTTGTAGAGGACAGGGTAGGTGGCTACACCTTC
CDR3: CSVVEDRVGGYTF

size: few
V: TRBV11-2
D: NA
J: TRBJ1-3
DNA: TGTGCCAGCAGCTTAGAGGTCGGGATTACTGGAAACACCATATATTTT
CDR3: CASSLEVGITGNTIYF

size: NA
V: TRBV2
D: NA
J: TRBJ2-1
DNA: TGTGCCAGCAGTGGTGGGCCCCGTGAGCAGTTCTTC
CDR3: CASSGGPREQFF

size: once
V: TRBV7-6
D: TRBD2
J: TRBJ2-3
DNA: TGTGCCAGCAGCGCAGAAAGCGGGGGGACAGATACGCAGTATTTT
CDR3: CASSAESGGTDTQYF

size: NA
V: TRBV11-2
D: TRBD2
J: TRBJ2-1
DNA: TGTGCCAGCAGCTTAGGACTAGCTTTGGATGAGCAGTTCTTC
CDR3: CASSLGLALDEQFF

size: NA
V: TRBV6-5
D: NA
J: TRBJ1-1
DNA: TGTGCCAGCAGTTACAAAACTAACACTGAAGCTTTCTTT
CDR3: CASSYKTNTEAFF

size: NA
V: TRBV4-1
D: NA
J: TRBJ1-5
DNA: TGCGCCAGCAGCCAAGATCGGGATAAGCCCCAGCATTTT
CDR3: CASSQDRDKPQHF

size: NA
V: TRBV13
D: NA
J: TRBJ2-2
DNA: TGTGCCAGCAGCTTAGGTTCAGGGGAAATGAACACCGGGGAGCTGTTTTTT
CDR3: CASSLGSGEMNTGELFF

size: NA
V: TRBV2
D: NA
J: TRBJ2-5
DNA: TGTGCCAGCAGTGAAAGGAGGGGGGGCCTTGAGAAGACCCAGTACTTC
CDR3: CASSERRGGLEKTQYF

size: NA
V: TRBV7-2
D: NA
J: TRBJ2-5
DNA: TGTGCCAGCAGCTTAGGGCCGGGGGTCCAAGAGACCCAGTACTTC
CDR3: CASSLGPGVQETQYF

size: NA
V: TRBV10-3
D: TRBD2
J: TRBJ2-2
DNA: TGTGCCATCAGTGATAGAGGGGCGGGGGACCCTTTCGGGGAGCTGTTTTTT
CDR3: CAISDRGAGDPFGELFF

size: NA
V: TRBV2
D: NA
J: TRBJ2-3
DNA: TGTGCCAGCAGTCCACAGCTCCAGAGCACAGATACGCAGTATTTT
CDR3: CASSPQLQSTDTQYF

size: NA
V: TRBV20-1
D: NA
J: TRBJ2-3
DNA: TGCAGTGCCCGTACTCTTGATACGCAGTATTTT
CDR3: CSARTLDTQYF

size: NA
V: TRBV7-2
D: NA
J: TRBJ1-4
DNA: TGTGCCAGCAGCCCCAGTTCCGGAGCTAATGAAAAACTGTTTTTT
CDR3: CASSPSSGANEKLFF

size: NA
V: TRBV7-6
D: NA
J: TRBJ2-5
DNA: TGTGCCAGCAGCTTAGATTGGGGCAAAGAGACCCAGTACTTC
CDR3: CASSLDWGKETQYF

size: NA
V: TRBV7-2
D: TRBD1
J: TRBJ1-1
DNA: TGTGCCAGCAGCCAAAGGACAGGACGTGAAGCTTTCTTT
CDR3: CASSQRTGREAFF

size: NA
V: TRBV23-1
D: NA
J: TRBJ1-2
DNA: TGCGCCAGCAGTCAAAACGGGGGGGGTGTAAACTATGGCTACACCTTC
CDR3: CASSQNGGGVNYGYTF

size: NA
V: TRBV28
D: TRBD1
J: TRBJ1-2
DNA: TGTGCCAGCACCCTTCCGGGACAGGGAGTCTATGGCTACACCTTC
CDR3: CASTLPGQGVYGYTF

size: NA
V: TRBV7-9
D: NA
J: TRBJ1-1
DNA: TGTGCCAGCATCCGGGAGAACACTGAAGCTTTCTTT
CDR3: CASIRENTEAFF

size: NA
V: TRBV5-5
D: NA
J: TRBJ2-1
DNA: TGTGCCAGCAGCCCTGAGGGTTGGGCCAGGGGTGCCGATGAGCAGTTCTTC
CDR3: CASSPEGWARGADEQFF